This T cell receptor (beta chain) was retrieved from a study of blood T cell repertoires in COVID-19. In the original workflow: It was from reference gene primer amplification that nucleated cell counts were estimated. Method: immunoSEQ multiplex PCR; TCRdb's copy keeps in-frame clones and lacks some. V, J and clone size derive from that table, while D and trimming were established from the DNA sequence. The sample lists about 230,000 clones; more than 75% were seen once. The CDR3 covers 14 residues. Germline CDR1 MNHEY, CDR2 SVGAGI. V gave up 7 bases and J gave up 4 bases; unmatched junction bases: 6.

The genes are TRBV6-5 and TRBJ2-1; TRBD1 aligns across 8 bases. The sequenced sample was peripheral blood. This TCR was recovered from a man over 45 with COVID-19, enrolled during active disease. CDR3 sequence reads: CASKPRTGYNEQFF. DNA of the CDR3: TGTGCCAGCAAACCCCGGACAGGGTACAATGAGCAGTTCTTC.